Below, one TCR beta chain is given with its context. Its antigen remains unidentified. In the PCR, 60 Vbeta and 13 Jbeta primers were used. Assay: immunoSEQ multiplex PCR; the TCRdb copy retains only in-frame clones and omits some. Of around 110,000 clones in the sample, 55% to 75% were seen once. This record belongs to a study of cytomegalovirus exposure and HLA in healthy donors. Study outcomes and limitations: Investigators reported 150 to 200 TCR beta chains as tied to cytomegalovirus.

The sample was PBMCs. The receptor was isolated from a woman in her thirties or forties in good health and CMV-seropositive.

The CDR3 bases are TGTGCCAGTGGCGGCCAGCCCCAGCATTTT. Encoded protein: CASGGQPQHF. The V and J genes are TRBV27 and TRBJ1-5; D is unclear. Trimming removed 9 bases from V and 7 bases from J, with 7 bases in between. Germline V CDR1 and CDR2: MNHEY, SMNVEV (reference sequence). The CDR3 loop spans 10 amino acids.